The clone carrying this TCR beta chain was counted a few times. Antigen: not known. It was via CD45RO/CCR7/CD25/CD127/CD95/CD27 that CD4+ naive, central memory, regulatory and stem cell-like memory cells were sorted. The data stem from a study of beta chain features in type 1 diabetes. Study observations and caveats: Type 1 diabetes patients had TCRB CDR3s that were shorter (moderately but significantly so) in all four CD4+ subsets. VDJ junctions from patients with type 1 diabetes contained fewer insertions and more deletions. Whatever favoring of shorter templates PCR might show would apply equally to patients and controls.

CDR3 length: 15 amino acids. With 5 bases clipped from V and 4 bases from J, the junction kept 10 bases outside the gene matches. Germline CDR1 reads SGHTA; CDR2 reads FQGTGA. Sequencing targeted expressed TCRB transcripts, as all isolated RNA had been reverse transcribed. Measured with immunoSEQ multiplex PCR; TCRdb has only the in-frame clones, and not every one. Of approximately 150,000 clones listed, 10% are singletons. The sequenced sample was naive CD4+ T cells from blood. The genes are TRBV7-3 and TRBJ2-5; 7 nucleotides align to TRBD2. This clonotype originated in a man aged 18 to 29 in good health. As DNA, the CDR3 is TGTGCCAGCAGCCCCTATTTTGGGGAGGGAGAGACCCAGTACTTC. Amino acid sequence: CASSPYFGEGETQYF.